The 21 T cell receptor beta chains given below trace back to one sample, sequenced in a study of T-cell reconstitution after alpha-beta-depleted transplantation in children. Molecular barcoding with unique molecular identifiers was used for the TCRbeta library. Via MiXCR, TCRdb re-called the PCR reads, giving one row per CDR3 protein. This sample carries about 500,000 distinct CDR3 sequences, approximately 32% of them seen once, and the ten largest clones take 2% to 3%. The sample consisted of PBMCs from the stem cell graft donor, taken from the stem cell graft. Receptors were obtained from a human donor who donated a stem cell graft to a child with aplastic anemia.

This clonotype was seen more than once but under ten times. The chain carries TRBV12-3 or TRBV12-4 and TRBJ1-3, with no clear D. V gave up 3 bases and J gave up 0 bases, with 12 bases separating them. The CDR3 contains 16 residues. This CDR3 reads CASSFGLLSSGNTIYF. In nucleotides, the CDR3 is TGTGCCAGCAGTTTCGGACTCCTTAGCTCTGGAAACACCATATATTTT.

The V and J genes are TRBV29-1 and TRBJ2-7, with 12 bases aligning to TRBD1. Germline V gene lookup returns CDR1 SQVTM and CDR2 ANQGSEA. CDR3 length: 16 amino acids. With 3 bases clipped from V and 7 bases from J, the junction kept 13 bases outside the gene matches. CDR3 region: CSVELFVGQGAWEQYF. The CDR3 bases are TGCAGCGTTGAGCTTTTTGTGGGACAGGGGGCTTGGGAGCAGTACTTC.

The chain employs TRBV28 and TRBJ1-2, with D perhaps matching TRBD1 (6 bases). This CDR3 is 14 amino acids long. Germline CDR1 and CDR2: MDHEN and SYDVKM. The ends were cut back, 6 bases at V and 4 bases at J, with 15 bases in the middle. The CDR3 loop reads CASSRGPSGYGYTF. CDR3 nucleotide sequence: TGTGCCAGCAGCCGGGGGCCGTCGGGCTATGGCTACACCTTC.

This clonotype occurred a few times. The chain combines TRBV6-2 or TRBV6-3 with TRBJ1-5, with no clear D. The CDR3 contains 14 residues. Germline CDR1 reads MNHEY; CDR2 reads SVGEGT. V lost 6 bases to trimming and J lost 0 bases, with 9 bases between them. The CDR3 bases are TGTGCCAGCAGCCCGCACTATAGCAATCAGCCCCAGCATTTT. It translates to CASSPHYSNQPQHF.

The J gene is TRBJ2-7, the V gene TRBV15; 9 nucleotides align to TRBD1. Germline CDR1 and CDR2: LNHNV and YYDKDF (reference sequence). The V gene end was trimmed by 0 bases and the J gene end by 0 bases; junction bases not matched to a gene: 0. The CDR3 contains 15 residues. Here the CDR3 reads CATSREQGASYEQYF. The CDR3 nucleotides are TGTGCCACCAGCAGAGAACAGGGGGCCTCCTACGAGCAGTACTTC.

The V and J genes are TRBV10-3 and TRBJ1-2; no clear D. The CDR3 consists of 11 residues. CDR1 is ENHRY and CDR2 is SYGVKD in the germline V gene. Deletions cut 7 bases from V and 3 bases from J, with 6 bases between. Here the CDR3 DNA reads TGTGCCATCAACGGGGACTATGGCTACACCTTC. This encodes CAINGDYGYTF.

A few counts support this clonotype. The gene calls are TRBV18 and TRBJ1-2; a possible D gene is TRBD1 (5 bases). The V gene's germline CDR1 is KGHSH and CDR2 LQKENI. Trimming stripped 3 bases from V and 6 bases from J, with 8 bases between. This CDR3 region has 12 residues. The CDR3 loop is CASSPRGDGYTF. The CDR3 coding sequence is TGTGCCAGCTCACCGCGGGGGGATGGCTACACCTTC.

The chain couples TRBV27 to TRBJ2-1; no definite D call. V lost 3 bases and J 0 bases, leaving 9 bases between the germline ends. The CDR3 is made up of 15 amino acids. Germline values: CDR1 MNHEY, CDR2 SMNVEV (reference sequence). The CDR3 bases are TGTGCCAGCAGTTTTTCCTCTAGCTCCTACAATGAGCAGTTCTTC. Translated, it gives CASSFSSSSYNEQFF.

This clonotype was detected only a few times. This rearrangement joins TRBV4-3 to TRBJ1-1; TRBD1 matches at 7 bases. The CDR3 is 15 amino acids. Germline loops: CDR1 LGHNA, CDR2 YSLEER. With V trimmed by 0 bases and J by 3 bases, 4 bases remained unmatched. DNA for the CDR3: TGCGCCAGCAGCCAAGAATCTCAGGGGGACACTGAAGCTTTCTTT. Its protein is CASSQESQGDTEAFF.

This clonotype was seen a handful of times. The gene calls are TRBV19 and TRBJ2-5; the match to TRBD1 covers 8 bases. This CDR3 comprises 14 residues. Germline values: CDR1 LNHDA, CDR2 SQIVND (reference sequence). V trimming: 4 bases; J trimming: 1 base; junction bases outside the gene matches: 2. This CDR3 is CASSTTGGQETQYF. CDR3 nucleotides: TGTGCCAGTAGTACCACAGGGGGCCAAGAGACCCAGTACTTC.

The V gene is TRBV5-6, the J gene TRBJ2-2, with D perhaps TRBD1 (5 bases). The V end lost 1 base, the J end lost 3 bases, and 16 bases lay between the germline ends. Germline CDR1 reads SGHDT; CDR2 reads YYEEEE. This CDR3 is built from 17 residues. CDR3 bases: TGTGCCAGCAGCTTGAGGTCCGGGCAGGGATACACCGGGGAGCTGTTTTTT. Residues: CASSLRSGQGYTGELFF.

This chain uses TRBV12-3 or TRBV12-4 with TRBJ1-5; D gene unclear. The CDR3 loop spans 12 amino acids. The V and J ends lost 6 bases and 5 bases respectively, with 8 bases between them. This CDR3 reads CASRGDDQPQHF. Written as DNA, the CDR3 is TGTGCCAGCAGGGGCGATGATCAGCCCCAGCATTTT.

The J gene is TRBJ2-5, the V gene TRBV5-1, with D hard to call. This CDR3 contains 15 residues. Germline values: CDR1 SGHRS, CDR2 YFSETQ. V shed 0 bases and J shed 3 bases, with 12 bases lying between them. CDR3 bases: TGCGCCAGCAGCTTGGAGGAAGGGTTGGAAGAGACCCAGTACTTC. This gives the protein CASSLEEGLEETQYF.

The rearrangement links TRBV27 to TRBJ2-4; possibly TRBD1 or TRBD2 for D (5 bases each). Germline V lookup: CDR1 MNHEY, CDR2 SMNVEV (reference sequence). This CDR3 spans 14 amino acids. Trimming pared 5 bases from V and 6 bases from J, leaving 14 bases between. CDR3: CASSPSGPGNIQYF. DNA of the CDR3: TGTGCCAGCAGTCCGTCGGGACCGGGAAACATTCAGTACTTC.

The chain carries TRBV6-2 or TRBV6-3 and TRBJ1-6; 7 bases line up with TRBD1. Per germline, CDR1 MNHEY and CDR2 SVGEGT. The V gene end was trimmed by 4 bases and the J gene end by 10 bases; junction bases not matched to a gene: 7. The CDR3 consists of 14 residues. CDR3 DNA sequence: TGTGCCAGCAGTTGGGACAGTTCTCCATCACCCCTCCACTTT. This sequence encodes CASSWDSSPSPLHF.

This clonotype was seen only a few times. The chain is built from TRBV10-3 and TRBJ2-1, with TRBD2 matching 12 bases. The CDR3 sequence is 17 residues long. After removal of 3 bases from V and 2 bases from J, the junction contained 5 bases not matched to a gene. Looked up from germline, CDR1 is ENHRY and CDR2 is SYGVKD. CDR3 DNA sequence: TGTGCCATCAGTGACCCAGGACTAGCGGGGACCTACAATGAGCAGTTCTTC. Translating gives CAISDPGLAGTYNEQFF.

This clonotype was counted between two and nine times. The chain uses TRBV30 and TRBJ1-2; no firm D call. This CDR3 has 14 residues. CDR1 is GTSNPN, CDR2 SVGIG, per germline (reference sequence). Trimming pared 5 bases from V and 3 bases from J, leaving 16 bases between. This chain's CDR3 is CAWGDRPFHYGYTF. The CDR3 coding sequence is TGTGCCTGGGGCGACCGGCCCTTTCACTATGGCTACACCTTC. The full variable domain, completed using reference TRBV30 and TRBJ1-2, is SQTIHQWPATLVQPVGSPLSLECTVEGTSNPNLYWYRQAAGRGLQLLFYSVGIGQISSEVPQNLSASRPQDRQFILSSKKLLLSDSGFYLCAWGDRPFHYGYTFGSGTRLTVV.

The CDR3 DNA follows: TGTGCCAGCACCCATGGGGCCGGCTACAATGAGCAGTTCTTC. Its translation is CASTHGAGYNEQFF. The chain joins TRBV11-2 to TRBJ2-1; tentative D call: TRBD1 (5 bases). The CDR3 extends over 14 amino acids. V dropped 7 bases and J dropped 3 bases, with 13 bases sitting between them. Germline lookup yields CDR1 SGHAT and CDR2 FQNNGV.

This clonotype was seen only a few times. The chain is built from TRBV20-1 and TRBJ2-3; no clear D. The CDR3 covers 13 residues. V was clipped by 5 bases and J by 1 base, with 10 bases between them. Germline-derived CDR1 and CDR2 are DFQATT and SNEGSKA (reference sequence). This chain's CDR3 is CSASLARTDTQYF. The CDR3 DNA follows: TGCAGTGCTTCCCTCGCCCGCACAGATACGCAGTATTTT.

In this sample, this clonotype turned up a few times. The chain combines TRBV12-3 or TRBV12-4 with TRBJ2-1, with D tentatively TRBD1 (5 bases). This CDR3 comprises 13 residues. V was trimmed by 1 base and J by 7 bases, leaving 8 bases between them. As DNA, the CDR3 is TGTGCCAGCAGTTTAGTCAGGGCAAATGAGCAGTTCTTC. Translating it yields CASSLVRANEQFF.

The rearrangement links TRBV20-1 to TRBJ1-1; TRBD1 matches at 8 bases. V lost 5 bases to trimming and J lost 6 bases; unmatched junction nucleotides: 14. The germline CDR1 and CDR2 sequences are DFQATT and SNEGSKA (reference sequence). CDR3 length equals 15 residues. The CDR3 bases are TGCAGTGCTGCCCGCTGGGACAGGCTCTCGTCTGAAGCTTTCTTT. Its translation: CSAARWDRLSSEAFF.